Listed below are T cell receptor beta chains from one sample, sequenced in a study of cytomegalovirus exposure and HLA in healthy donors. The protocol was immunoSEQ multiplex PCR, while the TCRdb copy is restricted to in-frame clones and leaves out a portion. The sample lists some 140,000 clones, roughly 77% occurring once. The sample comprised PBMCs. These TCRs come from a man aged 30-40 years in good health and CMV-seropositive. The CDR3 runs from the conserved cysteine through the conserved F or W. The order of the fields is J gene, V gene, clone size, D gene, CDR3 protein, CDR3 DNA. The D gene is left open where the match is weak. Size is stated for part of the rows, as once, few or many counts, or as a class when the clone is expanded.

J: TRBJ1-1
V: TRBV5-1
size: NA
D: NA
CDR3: CASSFGGGTEAFF
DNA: TGCGCCAGCAGCTTCGGAGGCGGCACTGAAGCTTTCTTT

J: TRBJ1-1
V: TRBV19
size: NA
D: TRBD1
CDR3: CASSTWTGNPEAFF
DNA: TGTGCCAGTAGTACCTGGACAGGGAATCCTGAAGCTTTCTTT

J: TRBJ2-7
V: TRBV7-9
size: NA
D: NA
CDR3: CASSLAGLVGEQYF
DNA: TGTGCCAGCAGCTTAGCAGGCCTAGTCGGCGAGCAGTACTTC

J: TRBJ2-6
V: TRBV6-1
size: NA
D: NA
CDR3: CASSERAGRTGANVLTF
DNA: TGTGCCAGCAGTGAAAGGGCGGGACGCACTGGGGCCAACGTCCTGACTTTC

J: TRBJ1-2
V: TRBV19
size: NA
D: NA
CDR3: CASAATGLYGYTF
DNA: TGTGCCAGCGCCGCCACAGGCCTCTATGGCTACACCTTC

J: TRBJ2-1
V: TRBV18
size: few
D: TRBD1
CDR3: CASSPGTGSPNEQFF
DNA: TGTGCCAGCTCTCCCGGGACAGGGTCACCCAATGAGCAGTTCTTC

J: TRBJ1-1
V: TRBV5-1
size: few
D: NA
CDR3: CASSLNPSVMNTEAFF
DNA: TGCGCCAGCAGCTTGAATCCGTCGGTCATGAACACTGAAGCTTTCTTT

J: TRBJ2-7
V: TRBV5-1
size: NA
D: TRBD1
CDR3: CASSLSGQAYEQYF
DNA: TGCGCCAGCAGCTTGTCCGGACAGGCCTACGAGCAGTACTTC

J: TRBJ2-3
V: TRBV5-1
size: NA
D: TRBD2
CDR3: CASSLDSGRLNTQYF
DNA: TGCGCCAGCAGCTTGGATAGCGGGAGGTTGAATACGCAGTATTTT

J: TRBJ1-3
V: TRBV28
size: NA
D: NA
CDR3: CASSLGGSGNTIYF
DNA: TGTGCCAGCAGTTTGGGGGGGTCAGGAAACACCATATATTTT

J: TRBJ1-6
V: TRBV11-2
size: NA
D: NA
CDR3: CASGPTVSYNSPLHF
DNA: TGTGCCAGCGGGCCAACGGTCTCCTATAATTCACCCCTCCACTTT

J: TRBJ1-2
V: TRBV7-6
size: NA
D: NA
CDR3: CASGGGYYYGYTF
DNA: TGTGCCAGCGGGGGGGGGTATTACTATGGCTACACCTTC

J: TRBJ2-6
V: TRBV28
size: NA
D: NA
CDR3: CASSFHSGANVLTF
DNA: TGTGCCAGCAGTTTCCACTCTGGGGCCAACGTCCTGACTTTC

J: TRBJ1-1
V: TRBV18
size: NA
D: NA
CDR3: CASSRTAFSTEAFF
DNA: TGTGCCAGCTCAAGAACAGCCTTCAGTACTGAAGCTTTCTTT

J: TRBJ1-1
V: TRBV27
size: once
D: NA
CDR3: CASSLSGVVDTEAFF
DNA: TGTGCCAGCAGTTTATCGGGAGTGGTGGACACTGAAGCTTTCTTT

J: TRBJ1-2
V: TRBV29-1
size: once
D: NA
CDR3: CSVEREDLGYTF
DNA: TGCAGCGTTGAACGGGAGGACTTGGGCTACACCTTC

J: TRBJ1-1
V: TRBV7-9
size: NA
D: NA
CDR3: CASRVGGNTEAFF
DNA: TGTGCCAGCAGGGTCGGAGGGAACACTGAAGCTTTCTTT

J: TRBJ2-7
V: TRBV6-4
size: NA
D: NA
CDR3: CASATEAGHEQYF
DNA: TGTGCCAGCGCGACAGAAGCAGGCCACGAGCAGTACTTC

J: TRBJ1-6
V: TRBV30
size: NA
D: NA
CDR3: CAWSPEDMTFYNSPLHF
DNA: TGTGCCTGGAGCCCCGAGGACATGACCTTCTATAATTCACCCCTCCACTTT

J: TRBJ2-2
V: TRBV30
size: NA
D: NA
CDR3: CAWSVGRVNAGELFF
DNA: TGTGCCTGGAGTGTAGGCAGGGTAAACGCCGGGGAGCTGTTTTTT

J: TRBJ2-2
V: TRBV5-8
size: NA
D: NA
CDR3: CASSLDSYTGELFF
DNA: TGTGCCAGCAGCTTGGACAGCTACACCGGGGAGCTGTTTTTT

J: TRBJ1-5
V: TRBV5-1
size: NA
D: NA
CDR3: CASSSSGGSNQPQHF
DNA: TGCGCCAGCAGCTCATCCGGGGGTAGCAATCAGCCCCAGCATTTT

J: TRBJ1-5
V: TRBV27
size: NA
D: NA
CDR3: CASSSRAGSNQPQHF
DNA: TGTGCCAGCAGTTCCAGGGCCGGGAGCAATCAGCCCCAGCATTTT

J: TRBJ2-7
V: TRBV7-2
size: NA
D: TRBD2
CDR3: CASSLGGGGVNEQYF
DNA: TGTGCCAGCAGCTTAGGAGGCGGGGGGGTTAACGAGCAGTACTTC

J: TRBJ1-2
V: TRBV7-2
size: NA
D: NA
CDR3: CASSTPTLQGGYTF
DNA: TGTGCCAGCAGCACGCCGACACTCCAGGGGGGCTACACCTTC

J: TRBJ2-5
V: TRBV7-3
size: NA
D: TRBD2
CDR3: CASSEILRTSGGPQETQYF
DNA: TGTGCCAGCAGCGAGATACTAAGGACTAGCGGGGGGCCGCAAGAGACCCAGTACTTC

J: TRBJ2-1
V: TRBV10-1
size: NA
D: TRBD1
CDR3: CASSGRGHYNEQFF
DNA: TGCGCCAGCAGTGGCAGGGGGCATTACAATGAGCAGTTCTTC

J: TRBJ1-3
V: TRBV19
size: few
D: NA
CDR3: CASSIRRSSGNTIYF
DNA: TGTGCCAGTAGTATTCGGAGAAGCTCTGGAAACACCATATATTTT

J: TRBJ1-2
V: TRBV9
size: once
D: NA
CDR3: CASSVIDFGSEGYTF
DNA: TGTGCCAGCAGCGTAATCGACTTCGGGTCGGAGGGCTACACCTTC

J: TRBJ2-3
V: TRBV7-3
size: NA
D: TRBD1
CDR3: CASSPGQGGPDTQYF
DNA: TGTGCCAGCAGCCCAGGACAGGGGGGTCCAGATACGCAGTATTTT

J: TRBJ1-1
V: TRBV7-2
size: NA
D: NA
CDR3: CASSSLGGAKDFF
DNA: TGTGCCAGCAGCTCGCTAGGAGGGGCGAAGGATTTCTTT

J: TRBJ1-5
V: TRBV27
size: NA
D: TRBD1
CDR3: CASSLKGTGADFGQPQHF
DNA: TGTGCCAGCAGTTTAAAGGGGACAGGGGCCGACTTCGGTCAGCCCCAGCATTTT

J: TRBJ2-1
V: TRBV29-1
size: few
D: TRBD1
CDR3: CSTDRGRNEQFF
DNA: TGCAGCACAGACAGGGGCCGGAATGAGCAGTTCTTC

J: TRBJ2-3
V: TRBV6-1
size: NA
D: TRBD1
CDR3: CASRAGQGGTDTQYF
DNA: TGTGCCAGCAGGGCCGGACAGGGAGGCACAGATACGCAGTATTTT

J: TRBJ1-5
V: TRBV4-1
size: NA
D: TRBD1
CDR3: CASSRLLQGDQPQHF
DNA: TGCGCCAGCAGCCGCCTATTGCAGGGGGATCAGCCCCAGCATTTT

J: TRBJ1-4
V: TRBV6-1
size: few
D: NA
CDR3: CASSPRGLREKLFF
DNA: TGTGCCAGCAGTCCCAGGGGTCTTCGAGAAAAACTGTTTTTT

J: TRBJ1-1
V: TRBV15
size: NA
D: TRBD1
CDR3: CATSYQTGVGNTEAFF
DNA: TGTGCCACCAGCTACCAGACAGGGGTAGGCAACACTGAAGCTTTCTTT

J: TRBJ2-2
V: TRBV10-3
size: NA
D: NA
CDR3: CAIRGTTEDNGELFF
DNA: TGTGCCATCAGGGGAACCACGGAGGATAACGGGGAGCTGTTTTTT

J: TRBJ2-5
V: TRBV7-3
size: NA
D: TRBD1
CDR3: CASSLGAQGPRETQYF
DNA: TGTGCCAGCAGCTTAGGTGCACAGGGGCCCAGGGAGACCCAGTACTTC

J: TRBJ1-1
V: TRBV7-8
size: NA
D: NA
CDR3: CASSLARVNTEAFF
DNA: TGTGCCAGCAGCTTAGCGCGGGTGAACACTGAAGCTTTCTTT

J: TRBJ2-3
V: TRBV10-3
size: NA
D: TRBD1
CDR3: CAISGTGGLDTQYF
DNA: TGTGCCATCAGCGGGACAGGGGGCTTGGATACGCAGTATTTT

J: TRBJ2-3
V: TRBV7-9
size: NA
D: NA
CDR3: CAQGAGPGSDTQYF
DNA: TGTGCCCAAGGGGCGGGGCCCGGGTCAGATACGCAGTATTTT

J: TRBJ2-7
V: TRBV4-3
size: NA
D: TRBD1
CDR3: CASSQDHRGLYEQYF
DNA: TGCGCCAGCAGCCAAGACCACAGGGGTCTCTACGAGCAGTACTTC

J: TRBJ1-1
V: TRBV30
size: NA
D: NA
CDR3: CAWSVQGNTEAFF
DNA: TGTGCCTGGAGTGTACAGGGAAACACTGAAGCTTTCTTT

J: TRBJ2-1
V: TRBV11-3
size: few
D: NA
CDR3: CASAPTGIFDEQFF
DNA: TGTGCCAGCGCCCCCACAGGGATTTTTGATGAGCAGTTCTTC

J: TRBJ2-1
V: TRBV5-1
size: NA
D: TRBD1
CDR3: CASSLRHDRAYYNEQFF
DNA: TGCGCCAGCAGCTTGCGCCATGACAGGGCTTATTACAATGAGCAGTTCTTC

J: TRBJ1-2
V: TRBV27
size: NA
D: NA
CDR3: CASSYRDSRGYTF
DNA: TGTGCCAGCAGTTACAGGGATTCTCGGGGCTACACCTTC

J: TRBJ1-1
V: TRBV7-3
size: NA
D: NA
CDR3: CASSLQGRDTEAFF
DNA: TGTGCCAGCAGCCTACAGGGTCGGGACACTGAAGCTTTCTTT

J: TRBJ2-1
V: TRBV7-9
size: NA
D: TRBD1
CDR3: CASTILVAGGTFPAIGQFF
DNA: TGTGCCAGCACCATATTGGTTGCAGGGGGTACTTTTCCAGCAATAGGGCAGTTCTTC

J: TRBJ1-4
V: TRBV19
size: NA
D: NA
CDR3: CASNLPGGGNEKLFF
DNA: TGTGCCAGTAATCTGCCAGGCGGAGGTAATGAAAAACTGTTTTTT

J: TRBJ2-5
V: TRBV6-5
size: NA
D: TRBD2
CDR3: CASTPAGGGETQYF
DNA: TGTGCCAGCACCCCAGCGGGAGGAGGCGAGACCCAGTACTTC

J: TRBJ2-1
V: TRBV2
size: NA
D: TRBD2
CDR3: CASSLSGRVYNEQFF
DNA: TGTGCCAGCAGCCTCAGCGGGAGGGTATACAATGAGCAGTTCTTC

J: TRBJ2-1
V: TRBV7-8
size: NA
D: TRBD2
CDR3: CASSLGLAGRNEQFF
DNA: TGTGCCAGCAGCTTAGGACTAGCGGGGCGGAATGAGCAGTTCTTC